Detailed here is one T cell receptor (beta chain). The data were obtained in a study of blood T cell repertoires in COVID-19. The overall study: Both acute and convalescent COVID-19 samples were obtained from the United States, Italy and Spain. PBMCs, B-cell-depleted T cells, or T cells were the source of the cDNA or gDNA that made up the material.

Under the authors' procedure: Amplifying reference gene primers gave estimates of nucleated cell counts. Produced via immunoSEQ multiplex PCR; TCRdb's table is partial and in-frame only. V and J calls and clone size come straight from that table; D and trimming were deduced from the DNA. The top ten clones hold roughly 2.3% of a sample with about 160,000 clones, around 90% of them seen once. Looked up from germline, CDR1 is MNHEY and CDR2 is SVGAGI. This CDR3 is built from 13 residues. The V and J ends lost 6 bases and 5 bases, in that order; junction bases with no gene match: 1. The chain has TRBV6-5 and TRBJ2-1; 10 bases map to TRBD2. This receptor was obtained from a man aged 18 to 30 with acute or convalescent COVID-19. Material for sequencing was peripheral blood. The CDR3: CASRLAGNNEQFF. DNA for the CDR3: TGTGCCAGCAGACTAGCGGGGAACAATGAGCAGTTCTTC.